This passage covers 27 T cell receptor beta chains from one sample sequenced in a study of T cell responses to AZD1222 COVID-19 vaccine. Here immunoSEQ multiplex PCR was the method, and the copy in TCRdb shows in-frame clones only, minus some. The sample shows approximately 100,000 clones, 70% to 90% of them seen only once. This sample comprised peripheral blood, obtained on day 0 of MenACWY control vaccination. The receptors were sampled from an adult in good health.

The sample holds a few counts of this clone. This chain uses TRBV2 with TRBJ2-5; D gene ambiguous. Trimming cost V 2 bases and J 5 bases, with 9 bases left between them. Germline values: CDR1 SNHLY, CDR2 FYNNEI. The CDR3 consists of 13 residues. The CDR3 DNA sequence: TGTGCCAGCAGTGAACCTAGGCCGGAGACCCAGTACTTC. This codes for CASSEPRPETQYF. Full variable domain (rest looked up from reference TRBV2 and TRBJ2-5): EPEVTQTPSHQVTQMGQEVILRCVPISNHLYFYWYRQILGQKVEFLVSFYNNEISEKSEIFDDQFSVERPDGSNFTLKIRSTKLEDSAMYFCASSEPRPETQYFGPGTRLLVL.

J is TRBJ2-3 and V is TRBV11-1, with a possible D match to TRBD2 (5 bases). This CDR3 comprises 15 residues. The V gene's germline CDR1 is SGHAT and CDR2 FQDESV (reference sequence). V was shortened by 1 base and J by 6 bases, with 14 bases between the two germline ends. CDR3 in amino acids: CASSLDPGKGDTQYF. In nucleotides, the CDR3 is TGTGCCAGCAGCTTAGACCCCGGGAAAGGGGATACGCAGTATTTT.

This clone was detected only a few times. The chain couples TRBV7-9 to TRBJ2-7; a weak D match, TRBD1 (5 bases). In germline, CDR1 is SEHNR, CDR2 FQNEAQ (reference sequence). This CDR3 has 16 amino acids. V was shortened by 4 bases and J by 4 bases, with 20 bases between the two germline ends. This CDR3 is CASSSQGRARLYEQYF. CDR3 nucleotide sequence: TGTGCCAGCAGCTCCCAGGGCAGGGCTCGATTATACGAGCAGTACTTC.

The rearrangement joins TRBV20-1 to TRBJ2-2, with D possibly matching TRBD2 (6 bases). The CDR3 has 15 amino acids. V was trimmed by 3 bases and J by 5 bases, leaving 16 bases between them. Germline values: CDR1 DFQATT, CDR2 SNEGSKA (reference sequence). The CDR3 here is CSASPPGGGTGELFF. For the CDR3, the DNA is TGCAGTGCTAGTCCCCCCGGCGGAGGGACCGGGGAGCTGTTTTTT.

CDR3 residues: CASLGGKGYEQYF. The CDR3 nucleotides are TGTGCCAGCCTGGGGGGGAAGGGCTACGAGCAGTACTTC. This rearrangement joins TRBV3-1 (or the pseudogene TRBV3-2) to TRBJ2-7, with TRBD2 matching over 7 bases. CDR3 size: 13 residues. The V and J ends lost 8 bases and 3 bases, in that order; junction bases with no gene match: 7. CDR1 and CDR2 (germline): LGHDT, YNNKEL (reference sequence).

The V call is TRBV13, the J call TRBJ1-5; 8 positions agree with TRBD1. CDR1 PRHDT and CDR2 FYEKMQ come from the germline V gene (reference sequence). V gave up 1 base and J gave up 1 base; unmatched junction bases: 6. The CDR3 totals 17 residues. DNA of the CDR3: TGTGCCAGCAGCTTAGCAGGGGGCCCCTTAAGCAATCAGCCCCAGCATTTT. This translates into CASSLAGGPLSNQPQHF.

This rearrangement joins TRBV7-2 to TRBJ2-7; the D gene is possibly TRBD1 (5 bases). The CDR3 has 14 residues. The V end was cut by 2 bases, the J end by 6 bases, with 14 bases between. The germline V gene has CDR1 SGHTA and CDR2 FQGNSA. As DNA, the CDR3 is TGTGCCAGCAGCTTACCCAGGGAAGGGATCGAGCAGTACTTC. It yields the protein CASSLPREGIEQYF.

The rearrangement joins TRBV10-3 to TRBJ1-3; D perhaps matches TRBD1 (5 bases). The CDR3 length is 12 residues. With 9 bases removed from V and 4 bases from J, the gap between germline ends came to 10 bases. Per germline, CDR1 ENHRY and CDR2 SYGVKD. This CDR3 reads CAIGTAGNTIYF. The DNA for the CDR3 is TGTGCCATAGGGACCGCGGGAAACACCATATATTTT.

The rearrangement joins TRBV6-5 to TRBJ2-1; 13 bases align to TRBD2. With 6 bases clipped from V and 9 bases from J, the junction kept 8 bases outside the gene matches. CDR3 length: 15 amino acids. CDR1 is MNHEY, CDR2 SVGAGI, per germline. The CDR3 DNA reads as TGTGCCAGCAGCTCAGCCGGGACTAGCGGGATTGAGCAGTTCTTC. The encoded protein is CASSSAGTSGIEQFF.

The chain has TRBV14 and TRBJ1-3; D uncertain. CDR3 size: 14 residues. CDR1 SGHDN and CDR2 FVKESK come from the germline V gene. The germline V and J ends were trimmed by 1 base and 8 bases, with 12 bases remaining between them. The DNA for the CDR3 is TGTGCCAGCAGCCAAGTAAGCGCTAAGCACACCATATATTTT. This encodes CASSQVSAKHTIYF.

The chain joins TRBV7-8 to TRBJ2-5; TRBD1 agrees at 7 bases. V shed 5 bases, J shed 4 bases, and the junction held 1 base outside the gene matches. In germline, CDR1 is SGHVS, CDR2 FQNEAQ. The length of the CDR3 is 12 residues. CDR3 in DNA: TGTGCCAGCAGCCGGGACAGAGAGACCCAGTACTTC. This gives the protein CASSRDRETQYF.

The chain employs TRBV7-3 and TRBJ1-1, with D hard to call. Germline CDR1 and CDR2: SGHTA and FQGTGA. Deletions cut 6 bases from V and 0 bases from J, with 8 bases between. This CDR3 comprises 13 residues. The CDR3, as DNA: TGTGCCAGCAGGAAAACAGTGAACACTGAAGCTTTCTTT. Translation gives CASRKTVNTEAFF.

This chain connects TRBV27 to TRBJ1-3; D is unresolved. Per germline, CDR1 MNHEY and CDR2 SMNVEV (reference sequence). The CDR3 consists of 15 residues. V was shortened by 7 bases and J by 0 bases, with 13 bases between the two germline ends. CDR3 sequence reads: CASKSGRSSGNTIYF. In nucleotides, the CDR3 is TGTGCCAGCAAGAGCGGCAGGAGCTCTGGAAACACCATATATTTT.

CDR3 DNA sequence: TGTGCCAGCCTGTCGCAGGGAGGAGGGACTGAAGCTTTCTTT. It yields the protein CASLSQGGGTEAFF. The J gene is TRBJ1-1, the V gene TRBV28; a possible D gene is TRBD1 (5 bases). This CDR3 region has 14 residues. Germline V CDR1 and CDR2: MDHEN, SYDVKM. V lost 8 bases, J lost 5 bases, and 18 bases lay in between. The variable domain in full, with the rest retrieved from reference TRBV28 and TRBJ1-1, is DVKVTQSSRYLVKRTGEKVFLECVQDMDHENMFWYRQDPGLGLRLIYFSYDVKMKEKGDIPEGYSVSREKKERFSLILESASTNQTSMYLCASLSQGGGTEAFFGQGTRLTVV.

This clone has a single count. This sequence joins TRBV4-2 and TRBJ2-1, with TRBD2 matching 9 bases. The CDR3 length is 17 residues. Germline CDR1 LGHNA, CDR2 YNFKEQ. V dropped 1 base and J dropped 0; count of bases not matched to a gene: 4. The CDR3 protein is CASSQGLRGGSYNEQFF. The DNA of the CDR3 is TGTGCCAGCAGCCAAGGGTTGCGGGGGGGCTCCTACAATGAGCAGTTCTTC.

The J gene is TRBJ1-5, the V gene TRBV6-5; the D gene is possibly TRBD1 (6 bases). V lost 6 bases and J 0 bases, leaving 12 bases between the germline ends. Germline V gene sequence: CDR1 MNHEY, CDR2 SVGAGI. This CDR3 comprises 15 residues. CDR3 in DNA: TGTGCCAGCAGCAAGACAGGAAATAGCAATCAGCCCCAGCATTTT. Residues: CASSKTGNSNQPQHF.

The chain is built from TRBV7-3 and TRBJ1-4; 9 positions match TRBD1. The V and J ends lost 5 bases and 7 bases, in that order; junction bases with no gene match: 8. This CDR3 is built from 15 residues. Germline V gives CDR1 SGHTA, CDR2 FQGTGA. The CDR3 sequence: CASSPTGGAFEKLFF. CDR3 in DNA: TGTGCCAGCAGCCCCACAGGGGGCGCCTTTGAAAAACTGTTTTTT.

The gene calls are TRBV27 and TRBJ2-3; D is possibly TRBD1 or TRBD2 (5 bases each). The CDR3 has 14 amino acids. V was clipped by 6 bases and J by 4 bases, with 14 bases between them. CDR1 and CDR2 (germline): MNHEY, SMNVEV (reference sequence). CDR3 protein: CASRIGAWADTQYF. The DNA of the CDR3 is TGTGCCAGCAGAATCGGGGCCTGGGCAGATACGCAGTATTTT.

This chain joins TRBV30 and TRBJ1-1; 8 bases align to TRBD1. Germline trimming cut 3 bases from V and 2 bases from J; bases unmatched to any gene: 5. CDR3 length: 14 residues. CDR1 GTSNPN and CDR2 SVGIG come from the germline V gene (reference sequence). CDR3 DNA sequence: TGTGCCTGGAGCTACGGACAGGGTAACACTGAAGCTTTCTTT. It encodes CAWSYGQGNTEAFF.

This clone is a singleton in its sample. This chain connects TRBV10-3 to TRBJ2-1; D is ambiguous. CDR1 is ENHRY, CDR2 SYGVKD, per germline. Deletions cut 5 bases from V and 8 bases from J, with 16 bases between. The CDR3 has 14 residues. CDR3 bases: TGTGCCATCAGTCCTAGGGCCGATGGGGATGAGCAGTTCTTC. Its translation: CAISPRADGDEQFF.

The V and J genes are TRBV3-1 (or the pseudogene TRBV3-2) and TRBJ1-2; TRBD1 is a possible D gene (6 bases). Germline V CDR1 and CDR2: LGHDT, YNNKEL (reference sequence). This CDR3 is 14 amino acids long. Trimming removed 1 base at V and 8 bases at J, with 14 bases between. CDR3 sequence (DNA): TGTGCCAGCAGCCAAGTAAGCGGGGGCGAGGGCTACACCTTC. It translates to CASSQVSGGEGYTF.

V and J are TRBV19 and TRBJ1-2; 11 bases are a match to TRBD1. This CDR3 has 13 residues. Germline lookup yields CDR1 LNHDA and CDR2 SQIVND (reference sequence). Trimming removed 4 bases from V and 7 bases from J; junction bases left unmatched: 2. Written as DNA, the CDR3 is TGTGCCAGTAGTACCGGGACAGGGGGTGGCTACACCTTC. Its translation: CASSTGTGGGYTF.

The chain has TRBV6-2 or TRBV6-3 and TRBJ2-1, with D maybe TRBD2 (6 bases). Germline CDR1 MNHEY, CDR2 SVGEGT. Trimming took off 3 bases at V and 2 bases at J, with 11 bases between the two ends. The CDR3 spans 15 residues. CDR3 sequence reads: CASSYFLAPYNEQFF. The DNA for the CDR3 is TGTGCCAGCAGTTATTTTCTAGCGCCCTACAATGAGCAGTTCTTC.

The chain is built from TRBV7-8 and TRBJ1-3; TRBD1 might be the D (5 bases). V lost 2 bases and J 0 bases, leaving 17 bases between the germline ends. Looked up from germline, CDR1 is SGHVS and CDR2 is FQNEAQ. CDR3 length equals 18 residues. The CDR3, as DNA: TGTGCCAGCAGCTTAATGGGATCCCTCAGGGACTCTGGAAACACCATATATTTT. Amino acid sequence: CASSLMGSLRDSGNTIYF.

V and J are TRBV2 and TRBJ2-3; TRBD1 agrees at 10 bases. Germline lookup yields CDR1 SNHLY and CDR2 FYNNEI. The CDR3 contains 13 residues. Trimming took 7 bases from V and 9 from J; bases not matched to a gene: 7. The CDR3 loop is CASTIRTGGTQYF. The CDR3 nucleotides are TGTGCCAGCACTATTAGGACAGGGGGGACGCAGTATTTT.

The rearrangement links TRBV9 to TRBJ1-6; 9 bases are shared with TRBD1. Germline V gene sequence: CDR1 SGDLS, CDR2 YYNGEE. J was trimmed by 9 bases and V by 3 bases; bases with no gene match: 16. The CDR3 extends over 18 amino acids. The CDR3 region is CASSAETGGGFRSSPLHF. The CDR3 region has the DNA TGTGCCAGCAGCGCAGAGACAGGGGGAGGTTTTCGAAGTTCACCCCTCCACTTT.

V usage is TRBV25-1 and J usage is TRBJ2-1; TRBD1 might be the D (5 bases). Germline loops: CDR1 MGHDK, CDR2 SYGVNS. The CDR3 sequence is 16 residues long. V gave up 3 bases and J gave up 12 bases, with 24 bases separating them. The DNA for the CDR3 is TGTGCCAGCAGTGATACCATAGGGGCTCCTGGCGTTGGGCAGTTCTTC. It is translated as CASSDTIGAPGVGQFF.